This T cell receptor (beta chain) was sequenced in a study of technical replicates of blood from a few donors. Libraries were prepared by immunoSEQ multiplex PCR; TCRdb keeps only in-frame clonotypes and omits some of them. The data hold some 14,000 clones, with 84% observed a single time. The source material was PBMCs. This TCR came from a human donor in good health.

This chain's CDR3 is CASSIAGPAGGYTF. The CDR3 nucleotides are TGTGCCAGTAGTATTGCAGGGCCCGCAGGTGGCTACACCTTC. The chain combines TRBV19 with TRBJ1-2, with a possible D match to TRBD1 (5 bases). CDR1 is LNHDA and CDR2 is SQIVND in the germline V gene (reference sequence). The ends were cut back, 3 bases at V and 7 bases at J, with 15 bases in the middle. This CDR3 comprises 14 residues. The variable domain in full, with the rest retrieved from reference TRBV19 and TRBJ1-2, is DGGITQSPKYLFRKEGQNVTLSCEQNLNHDAMYWYRQDPGQGLRLIYYSQIVNDFQKGDIAEGYSVSREKKESFPLTVTSAQKNPTAFYLCASSIAGPAGGYTFGSGTRLTVV.